The rows below give T cell receptor beta chains drawn from one sample of a study of T cells in Graves' hyperthyroidism and ophthalmopathy. TCRdb called the multiplex PCR reads again in MiXCR, with one record for every CDR3 protein. The sample holds fewer than 750,000 distinct CDR3 sequences, just over 45% seen once. Sequenced: peripheral blood or thyroid tissue (not recorded which). The receptors shown here come from a young woman with Graves' hyperthyroidism. Each CDR3 is given with its conserved first and last residue. The D gene is left open where the match is weak. Size is stated for part of the rows, as once, few or many counts, or as a class when the clone is expanded.

D,V,size,length,J,CDR3,DNA
NA,TRBV7-2,NA,16,TRBJ1-2,CASSQAGDGRSYGYTF,TGTGCCAGCAGCCAGGCAGGGGATGGCCGTAGCTATGGCTACACCTTC
NA,TRBV7-9,many,15,TRBJ1-1,CASSLGGPISGEAFF,TGTGCCAGCAGCTTAGGGGGACCCATCAGCGGTGAAGCTTTCTTT
TRBD2,TRBV29-1,once,13,TRBJ2-1,CSLVLAGEDEQFF,TGCAGCTTGGTCCTAGCGGGAGAAGATGAGCAGTTCTTC
TRBD2,TRBV15,NA,16,TRBJ2-7,CATSGRLAGGKNEQYF,TGTGCCACCAGCGGTCGACTAGCGGGAGGAAAAAATGAGCAGTACTTC
TRBD2,TRBV7-9,NA,14,TRBJ2-7,CASSQAGDTYEQYF,TGTGCCAGCAGCCAAGCGGGAGACACCTACGAGCAGTACTTC
NA,TRBV24-1,many,12,TRBJ1-5,CATSEPGQPQHF,TGTGCCACCAGTGAGCCAGGTCAGCCCCAGCATTTT
TRBD2,TRBV7-9,few,15,TRBJ2-4,CASSWGSGSGDIQYF,TGTGCCAGCAGCTGGGGTAGCGGGAGCGGGGACATTCAGTACTTC
TRBD2,TRBV12-3/TRBV12-4,few,17,TRBJ2-7,CASSSLAGAHPSYEQYF,TGTGCCAGCAGTTCCCTCGCGGGAGCCCACCCCTCCTACGAGCAGTACTTC
NA,TRBV15,NA,15,TRBJ2-1,CATSSFRDSNNEQFF,TGTGCCACCAGCAGCTTCCGGGACTCGAACAATGAGCAGTTCTTC
TRBD1,TRBV24-1,NA,14,TRBJ2-7,CATSDINRGSEQYF,TGTGCCACCAGTGACATTAACAGGGGGTCCGAGCAGTACTTC
NA,TRBV20-1,NA,14,TRBJ2-1,CSARADTTGNEQFF,TGCAGTGCTAGAGCAGATACGACAGGCAATGAGCAGTTCTTC
NA,TRBV12-3/TRBV12-4,NA,14,TRBJ2-1,CASSGGTSYNEQFF,TGTGCCAGCAGTGGGGGGACCTCCTACAATGAGCAGTTCTTC
TRBD2,TRBV6-5,once,15,TRBJ2-7,CASSHIRAGTYEQYF,TGTGCCAGCAGTCACATTCGAGCGGGAACCTACGAGCAGTACTTC
TRBD1,TRBV2,many,16,TRBJ2-5,CASRDRENSPRETQYF,TGTGCCAGCAGAGACAGGGAAAACTCACCCAGGGAGACCCAGTACTTC
NA,TRBV15,NA,15,TRBJ1-1,CATSRVTSGETEAFF,TGTGCCACCAGCAGAGTGACTAGCGGGGAGACTGAAGCTTTCTTT
NA,TRBV30,NA,14,TRBJ2-2,CAWSKGLDTGELFF,TGTGCCTGGAGTAAGGGCCTCGACACCGGGGAGCTGTTTTTT
NA,TRBV29-1,NA,12,TRBJ1-2,CSVRVGVYGYTF,TGCAGCGTCAGGGTCGGTGTCTATGGCTACACCTTC
TRBD2,TRBV4-3,many,17,TRBJ2-7,CASSPQWLAGQGGEQYF,TGCGCCAGCAGCCCTCAATGGTTGGCGGGGCAGGGAGGGGAGCAGTACTTC
NA,TRBV2,NA,15,TRBJ1-4,CASSPLTGSNEKLFF,TGTGCCAGCAGTCCGTTAACAGGGTCCAATGAAAAACTGTTTTTT
TRBD1,TRBV2,NA,14,TRBJ1-5,CASRDRGPQETQHF,TGTGCCAGCCGGGACAGGGGGCCCCAAGAGACCCAGCATTTT
NA,TRBV19,NA,13,TRBJ2-7,CASWDRFRYEQYF,TGTGCCAGTTGGGACCGTTTCAGATACGAGCAGTACTTC
NA,TRBV15,many,13,TRBJ1-2,CATSRERDYGYTF,TGTGCCACCAGCAGAGAAAGAGACTATGGCTACACCTTC
NA,TRBV20-1,NA,12,TRBJ2-5,CSDPPEQETQYF,TGCAGCGACCCTCCTGAGCAAGAGACCCAGTACTTC
NA,TRBV5-1,many,16,TRBJ1-3,CASSFQGGNSGNTIYF,TGCGCCAGCAGCTTCCAAGGGGGTAACTCTGGAAACACCATATATTTT
TRBD2,TRBV7-2,NA,15,TRBJ2-5,CAISEPSGRAETQYF,TGTGCCATCAGTGAGCCTAGCGGGAGGGCGGAGACCCAGTACTTC
NA,TRBV6-1,NA,14,TRBJ2-2,CASSVAGAGGELFF,TGTGCCAGCAGCGTAGCCGGAGCTGGCGGGGAGCTGTTTTTT
NA,TRBV2,NA,11,TRBJ1-1,CASQEDTEAFF,TGTGCCAGCCAGGAGGACACTGAAGCTTTCTTT
TRBD2,TRBV5-1,NA,15,TRBJ2-7,CASSFYREGLYEQYF,TGCGCCAGCAGCTTTTATCGGGAGGGCCTCTACGAGCAGTACTTC
NA,TRBV27,many,14,TRBJ1-5,CASSLSGIDQPQHF,TGTGCCAGCAGCTTATCAGGGATAGATCAGCCCCAGCATTTT
TRBD1,TRBV12-5,NA,13,TRBJ1-5,CANTGQGGQPQHF,TGTGCCAACACCGGACAGGGGGGGCAGCCCCAGCATTTT
NA,TRBV6-5,many,12,TRBJ1-4,CASSEDGEKLFF,TGTGCCAGCAGCGAGGACGGTGAAAAACTGTTTTTT
NA,TRBV7-8,once,15,TRBJ2-7,CASSPADRSSYEQNF,TGTGCCAGCAGCCCAGCGGACAGAAGCTCCTACGAGCAGAACTTC
NA,TRBV29-1,NA,12,TRBJ1-2,CSVSGGGRGYTF,TGCAGCGTTAGTGGTGGCGGGAGAGGCTACACCTTC
TRBD2,TRBV12-3/TRBV12-4,NA,15,TRBJ2-5,CASSSRDAGGETQYF,TGTGCCAGCAGTTCCCGGGATGCGGGGGGTGAGACCCAGTACTTC
TRBD2,TRBV11-2,NA,16,TRBJ2-5,CASSLARGLAGATQYF,TGTGCCAGCAGCTTAGCGCGGGGACTAGCGGGAGCGACCCAGTACTTC
TRBD1,TRBV20-1,many,13,TRBJ1-5,CSANRGLDQPQHF,TGCAGTGCTAACAGGGGGCTAGATCAGCCCCAGCATTTT
NA,TRBV7-2,NA,16,TRBJ1-5,CASSLSGGRGQETQHF,TGTGCCAGCAGCTTATCTGGCGGGAGGGGCCAAGAGACCCAGCATTTT
TRBD2,TRBV29-1,few,14,TRBJ2-3,CSVSEAGALDTQYF,TGCAGCGTTTCCGAAGCGGGGGCCTTGGATACGCAGTATTTT
TRBD2,TRBV20-1,many,14,TRBJ2-2,CSAREAGGRRELFF,TGCAGTGCTAGAGAAGCGGGAGGGAGAAGGGAGCTGTTTTTT
TRBD1,TRBV7-8,NA,14,TRBJ1-5,CASSWTGGFSPQHF,TGTGCCAGCAGCTGGACAGGGGGCTTTTCACCCCAGCATTTT
NA,TRBV15,NA,15,TRBJ2-7,CATSRDRGRAGEQYF,TGTGCCACCAGCAGAGATAGGGGGAGGGCCGGTGAGCAGTACTTC
TRBD1,TRBV4-1,NA,18,TRBJ1-4,CASSQGPGTGIHLEKLFF,TGCGCCAGCAGCCAAGGTCCCGGGACAGGGATTCATCTTGAAAAACTGTTTTTT
NA,TRBV6-2/TRBV6-3,NA,13,TRBJ1-1,CASSYRGNAEAFF,TGTGCCAGCAGTTACCGTGGGAACGCTGAAGCTTTCTTT
TRBD2,TRBV4-1,NA,16,TRBJ2-3,CASSQVLAGVVNTQYF,TGCGCCAGCAGCCAAGTACTAGCGGGAGTTGTTAATACGCAGTATTTT
TRBD2,TRBV4-3,many,18,TRBJ2-5,CASSQEFWLAGAQETQYF,TGCGCCAGCAGCCAAGAGTTCTGGCTAGCGGGAGCCCAAGAGACCCAGTACTTC
TRBD1,TRBV10-1,few,17,TRBJ1-2,CALGARDRANITSGYTF,TGCGCCTTGGGAGCCCGGGACAGGGCCAACATAACGAGTGGCTACACCTTC
TRBD2,TRBV6-6,few,14,TRBJ2-5,CASSGLAGVETQYF,TGTGCCAGCAGTGGACTAGCGGGAGTCGAGACCCAGTACTTC
NA,TRBV7-9,many,13,TRBJ2-7,CASSLILQGEQYF,TGTGCCAGCAGCTTGATTTTGCAGGGGGAGCAGTACTTC
NA,TRBV24-1,NA,14,TRBJ2-1,CATQSGISYNEQFF,TGTGCCACCCAGTCAGGGATCTCCTACAATGAGCAGTTCTTC
NA,TRBV4-2,NA,15,TRBJ2-7,CASGGSGTENYEQYF,TGTGCCAGCGGAGGGTCCGGGACAGAGAACTACGAGCAGTACTTC
TRBD2,TRBV24-1,NA,15,TRBJ2-1,CATSDFRRERNEQFF,TGTGCCACCAGTGATTTTCGGCGGGAGCGCAATGAGCAGTTCTTC
NA,TRBV24-1,NA,14,TRBJ2-3,CATSDTWTSNTQYF,TGTGCCACCAGTGACACCTGGACGTCTAATACGCAGTATTTT
NA,TRBV2,NA,15,TRBJ1-5,CARGRRQDGNQPQHF,TGTGCCAGGGGACGGCGACAAGATGGCAATCAGCCCCAGCATTTT
NA,TRBV10-3,NA,14,TRBJ1-4,CASSEGASNQKLSF,TGTGCCAGCAGTGAGGGAGCATCTAATCAAAAACTGTCTTTT
NA,TRBV10-3,once,13,TRBJ1-5,CAISESGLQNLHF,TGTGCCATCAGTGAGTCCGGTCTGCAAAACCTACATTTT
NA,TRBV19,many,16,TRBJ1-5,CASSRARSGTRQPQHF,TGTGCCAGTTCCCGCGCGCGTTCGGGGACGCGACAGCCCCAGCATTTT
TRBD1,TRBV7-9,many,16,TRBJ1-2,CASSSMGQEGLWGYTF,TGTGCCAGCAGCTCAATGGGACAGGAGGGGCTTTGGGGCTACACCTTC
NA,TRBV11-2,many,11,TRBJ2-5,CASSWQETQYF,TGTGCCAGCAGCTGGCAAGAGACCCAGTACTTC
NA,TRBV7-2,many,19,TRBJ1-5,CASSPNVFLGIVPNQPQHF,TGTGCCAGCAGCCCCAATGTCTTTTTGGGCATAGTCCCCAATCAGCCCCAGCATTTT